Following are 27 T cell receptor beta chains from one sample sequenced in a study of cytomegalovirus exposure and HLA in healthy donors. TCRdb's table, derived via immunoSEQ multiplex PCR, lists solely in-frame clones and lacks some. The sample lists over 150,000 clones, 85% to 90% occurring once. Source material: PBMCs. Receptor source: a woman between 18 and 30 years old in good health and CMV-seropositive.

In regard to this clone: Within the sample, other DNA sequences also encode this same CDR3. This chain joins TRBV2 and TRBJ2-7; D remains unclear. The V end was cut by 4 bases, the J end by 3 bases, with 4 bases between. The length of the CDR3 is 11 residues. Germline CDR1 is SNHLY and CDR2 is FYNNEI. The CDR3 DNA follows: TGTGCCAGCAGTGTCTTCTACGAGCAGTACTTC. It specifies CASSVFYEQYF.

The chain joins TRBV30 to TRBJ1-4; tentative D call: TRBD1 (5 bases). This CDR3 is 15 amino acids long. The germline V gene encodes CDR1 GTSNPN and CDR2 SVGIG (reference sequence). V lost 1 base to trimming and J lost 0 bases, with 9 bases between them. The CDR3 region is CAWSGLTATNEKLFF. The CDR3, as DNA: TGTGCCTGGAGTGGTTTGACAGCAACTAATGAAAAACTGTTTTTT.

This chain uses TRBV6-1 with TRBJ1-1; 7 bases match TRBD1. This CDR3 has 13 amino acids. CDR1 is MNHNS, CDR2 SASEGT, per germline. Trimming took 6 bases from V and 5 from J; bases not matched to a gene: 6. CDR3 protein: CASRTGLGTEAFF. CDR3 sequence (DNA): TGTGCCAGCAGGACAGGGCTGGGAACTGAAGCTTTCTTT.

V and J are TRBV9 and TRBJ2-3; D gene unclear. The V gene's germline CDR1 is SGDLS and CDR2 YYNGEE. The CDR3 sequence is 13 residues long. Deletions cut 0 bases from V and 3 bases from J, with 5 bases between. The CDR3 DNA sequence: TGTGCCAGCAGCGTAGGCCAGACAGATACGCAGTATTTT. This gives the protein CASSVGQTDTQYF.

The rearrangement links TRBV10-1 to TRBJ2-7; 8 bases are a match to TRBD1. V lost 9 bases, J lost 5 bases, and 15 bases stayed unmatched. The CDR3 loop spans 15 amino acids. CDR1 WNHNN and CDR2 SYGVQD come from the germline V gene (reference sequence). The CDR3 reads CARFLPGQATDEQYF. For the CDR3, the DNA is TGCGCCAGGTTTTTACCGGGACAGGCTACCGACGAGCAGTACTTC.

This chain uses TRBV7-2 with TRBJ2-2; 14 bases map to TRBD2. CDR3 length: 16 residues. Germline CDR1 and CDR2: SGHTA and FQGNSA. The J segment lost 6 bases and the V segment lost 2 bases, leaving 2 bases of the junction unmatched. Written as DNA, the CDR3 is TGTGCCAGCAGCTTATCGACTAGCGGGAGGGCCGGGGAGCTGTTTTTT. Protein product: CASSLSTSGRAGELFF. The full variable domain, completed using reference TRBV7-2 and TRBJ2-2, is GAGVSQSPSNKVTEKGKDVELRCDPISGHTALYWYRQSLGQGLEFLIYFQGNSAPDKSGLPSDRFSAERTGGSVSTLTIQRTQQEDSAVYLCASSLSTSGRAGELFFGEGSRLTVL.

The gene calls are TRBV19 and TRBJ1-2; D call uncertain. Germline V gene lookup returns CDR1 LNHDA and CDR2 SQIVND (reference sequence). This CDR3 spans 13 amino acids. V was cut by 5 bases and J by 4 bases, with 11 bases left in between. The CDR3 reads CASSLPGSYGYTF. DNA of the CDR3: TGTGCCAGTAGTCTCCCTGGGAGCTATGGCTACACCTTC.

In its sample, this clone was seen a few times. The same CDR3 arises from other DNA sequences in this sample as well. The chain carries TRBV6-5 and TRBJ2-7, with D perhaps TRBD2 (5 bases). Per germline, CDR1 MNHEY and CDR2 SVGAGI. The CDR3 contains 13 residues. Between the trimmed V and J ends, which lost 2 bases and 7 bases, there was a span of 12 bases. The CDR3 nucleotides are TGTGCCAGCAGTTACAGTCTAGCCGAGGAGCAGTACTTC. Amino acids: CASSYSLAEEQYF.

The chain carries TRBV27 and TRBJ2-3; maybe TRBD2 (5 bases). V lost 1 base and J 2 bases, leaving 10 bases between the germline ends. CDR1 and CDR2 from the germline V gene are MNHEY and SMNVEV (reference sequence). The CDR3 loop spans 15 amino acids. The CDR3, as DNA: TGTGCCAGCAGTTTATACGGAGGTTCCACAGATACGCAGTATTTT. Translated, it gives CASSLYGGSTDTQYF.

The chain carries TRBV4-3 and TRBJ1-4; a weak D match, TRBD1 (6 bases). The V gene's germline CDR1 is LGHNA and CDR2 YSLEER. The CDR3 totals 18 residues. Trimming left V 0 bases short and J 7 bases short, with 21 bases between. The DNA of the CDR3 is TGCGCCAGCAGCCAAGATTATGGCGGGGGGGCCGAGGGTGAAAAACTGTTTTTT. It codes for CASSQDYGGGAEGEKLFF.

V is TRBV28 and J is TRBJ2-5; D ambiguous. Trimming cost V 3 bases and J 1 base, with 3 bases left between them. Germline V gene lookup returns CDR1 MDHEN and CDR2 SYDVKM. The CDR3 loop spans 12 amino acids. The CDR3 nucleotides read TGTGCCAGCAGTTTGGCCCAAGAGACCCAGTACTTC. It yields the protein CASSLAQETQYF. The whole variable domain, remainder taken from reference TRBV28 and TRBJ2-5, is DVKVTQSSRYLVKRTGEKVFLECVQDMDHENMFWYRQDPGLGLRLIYFSYDVKMKEKGDIPEGYSVSREKKERFSLILESASTNQTSMYLCASSLAQETQYFGPGTRLLVL.

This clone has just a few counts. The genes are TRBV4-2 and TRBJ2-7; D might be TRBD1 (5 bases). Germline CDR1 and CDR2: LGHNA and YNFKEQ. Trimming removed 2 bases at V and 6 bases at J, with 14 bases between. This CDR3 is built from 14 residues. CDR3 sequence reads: CASSQPGAVSEQYF. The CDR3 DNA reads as TGTGCCAGCAGCCAACCTGGGGCAGTCTCCGAGCAGTACTTC.

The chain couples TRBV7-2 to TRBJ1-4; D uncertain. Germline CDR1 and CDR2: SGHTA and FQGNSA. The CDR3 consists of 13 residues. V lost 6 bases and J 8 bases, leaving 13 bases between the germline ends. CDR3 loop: CASREGLGEKLFF. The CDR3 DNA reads TGTGCCAGCAGAGAAGGACTTGGGGAAAAACTGTTTTTT.

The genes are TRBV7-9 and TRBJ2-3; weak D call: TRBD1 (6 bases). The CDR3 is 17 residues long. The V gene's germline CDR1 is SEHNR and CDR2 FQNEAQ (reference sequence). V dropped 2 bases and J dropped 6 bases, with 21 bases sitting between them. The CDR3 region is CASSLIGQGRIGDTQYF. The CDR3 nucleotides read TGTGCCAGCAGCTTAATTGGGCAGGGGCGTATCGGGGATACGCAGTATTTT.

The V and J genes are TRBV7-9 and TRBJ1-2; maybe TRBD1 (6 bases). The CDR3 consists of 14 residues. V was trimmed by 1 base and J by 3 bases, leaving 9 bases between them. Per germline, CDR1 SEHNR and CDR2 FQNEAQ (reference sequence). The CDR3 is CASSLGQVDYGYTF. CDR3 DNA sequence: TGTGCCAGCAGCTTAGGACAGGTGGACTATGGCTACACCTTC.

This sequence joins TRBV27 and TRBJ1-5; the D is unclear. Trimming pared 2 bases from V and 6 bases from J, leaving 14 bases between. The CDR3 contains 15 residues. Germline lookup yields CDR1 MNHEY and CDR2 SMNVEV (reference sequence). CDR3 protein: CASSLTAGKGQPQHF. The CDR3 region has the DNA TGTGCCAGCAGTTTAACCGCGGGGAAGGGTCAGCCCCAGCATTTT.

CDR3 DNA: TGTGCCAGTAGTATAGATTCGACGGGTTCTGGAAACACCATATATTTT. Residues: CASSIDSTGSGNTIYF. This sequence joins TRBV19 and TRBJ1-3; D uncertain. Germline CDR1 LNHDA, CDR2 SQIVND (reference sequence). The CDR3 is 16 residues long. V was pared by 0 bases and J by 1 base, with 10 bases between. The full variable domain, completed using reference TRBV19 and TRBJ1-3, is DGGITQSPKYLFRKEGQNVTLSCEQNLNHDAMYWYRQDPGQGLRLIYYSQIVNDFQKGDIAEGYSVSREKKESFPLTVTSAQKNPTAFYLCASSIDSTGSGNTIYFGEGSWLTVV.

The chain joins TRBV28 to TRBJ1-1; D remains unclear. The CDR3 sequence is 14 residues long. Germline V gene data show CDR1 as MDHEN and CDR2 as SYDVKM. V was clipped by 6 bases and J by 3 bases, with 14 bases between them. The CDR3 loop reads CASRAPWEDTEAFF. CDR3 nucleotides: TGTGCCAGCAGGGCACCCTGGGAGGACACTGAAGCTTTCTTT.

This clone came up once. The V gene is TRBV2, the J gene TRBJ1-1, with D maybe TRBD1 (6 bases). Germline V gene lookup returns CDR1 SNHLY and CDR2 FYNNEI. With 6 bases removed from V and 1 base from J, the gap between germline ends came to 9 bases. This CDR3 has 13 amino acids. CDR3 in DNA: TGTGCCAGCAGCACACAGGGGAACACTGAAGCTTTCTTT. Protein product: CASSTQGNTEAFF. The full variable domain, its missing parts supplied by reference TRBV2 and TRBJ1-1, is EPEVTQTPSHQVTQMGQEVILRCVPISNHLYFYWYRQILGQKVEFLVSFYNNEISEKSEIFDDQFSVERPDGSNFTLKIRSTKLEDSAMYFCASSTQGNTEAFFGQGTRLTVV.

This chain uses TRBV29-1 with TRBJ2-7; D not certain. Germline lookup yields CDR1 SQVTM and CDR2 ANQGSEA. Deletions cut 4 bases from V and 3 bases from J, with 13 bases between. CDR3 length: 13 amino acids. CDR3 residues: CSVVLNSYYEQYF. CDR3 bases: TGCAGCGTTGTTCTTAATAGCTACTACGAGCAGTACTTC.

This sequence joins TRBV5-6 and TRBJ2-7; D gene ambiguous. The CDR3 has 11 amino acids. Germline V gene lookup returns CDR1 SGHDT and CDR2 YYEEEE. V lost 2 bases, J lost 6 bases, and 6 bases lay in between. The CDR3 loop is CASSLNSEQYF. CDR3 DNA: TGTGCCAGCAGCTTAAATAGCGAGCAGTACTTC.

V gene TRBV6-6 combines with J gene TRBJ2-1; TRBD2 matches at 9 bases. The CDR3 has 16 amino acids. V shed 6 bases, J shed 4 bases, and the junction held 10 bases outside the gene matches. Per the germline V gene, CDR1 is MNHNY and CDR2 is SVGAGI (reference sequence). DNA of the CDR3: TGTGCCAGCAGCGATGATAGAGCGGGAGGTTACAATGAGCAGTTCTTC. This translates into CASSDDRAGGYNEQFF.

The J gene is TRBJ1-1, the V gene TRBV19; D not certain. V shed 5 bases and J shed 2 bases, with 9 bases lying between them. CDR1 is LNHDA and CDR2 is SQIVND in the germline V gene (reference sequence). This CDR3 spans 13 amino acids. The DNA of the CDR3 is TGTGCCAGTAGTCCAAGCCTCAACACTGAAGCTTTCTTT. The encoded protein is CASSPSLNTEAFF.

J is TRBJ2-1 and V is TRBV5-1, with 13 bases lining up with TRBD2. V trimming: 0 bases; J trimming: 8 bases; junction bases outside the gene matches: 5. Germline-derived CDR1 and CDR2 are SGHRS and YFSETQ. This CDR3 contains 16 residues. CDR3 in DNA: TGCGCCAGCAGCTTGGAAGGGACTAGCGGGATTGATGAGCAGTTCTTC. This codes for CASSLEGTSGIDEQFF.

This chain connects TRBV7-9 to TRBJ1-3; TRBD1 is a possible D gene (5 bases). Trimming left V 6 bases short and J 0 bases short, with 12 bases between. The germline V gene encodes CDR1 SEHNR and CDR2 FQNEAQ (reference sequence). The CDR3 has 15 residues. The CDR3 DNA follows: TGTGCCAGCAGGGTCCAGGGCATCTCTGGAAACACCATATATTTT. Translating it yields CASRVQGISGNTIYF.

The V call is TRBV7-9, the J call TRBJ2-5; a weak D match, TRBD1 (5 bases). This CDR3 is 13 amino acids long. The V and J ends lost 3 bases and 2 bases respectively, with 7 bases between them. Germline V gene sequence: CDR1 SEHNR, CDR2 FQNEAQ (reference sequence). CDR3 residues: CASSFQGQETQYF. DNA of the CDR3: TGTGCCAGCAGCTTCCAGGGACAAGAGACCCAGTACTTC.

The CDR3 sequence: CASSGRLNTGELFF. CDR3 DNA sequence: TGCGCCAGCAGCGGGAGACTGAACACCGGGGAGCTGTTTTTT. The chain has TRBV10-1 and TRBJ2-2, with D possibly being TRBD2 (6 bases). CDR3 size: 14 residues. The ends were cut back, 6 bases at V and 1 base at J, with 9 bases in the middle. Germline V gene sequence: CDR1 WNHNN, CDR2 SYGVQD (reference sequence).